This TCR beta chain stems from a study of T cell changes during pregnancy in multiple sclerosis. Method: immunoSEQ multiplex PCR; TCRdb's copy keeps in-frame clones and lacks some. The table has around 70,000 clones, 85% to 95% seen once. J lost 5 bases, V lost 2 bases, and 3 bases had no gene match. CDR1 MNHEY and CDR2 SMNVEV come from the germline V gene (reference sequence). The CDR3 is made up of 16 amino acids. This sequence originates from a female donor with multiple sclerosis, enrolled in a pregnancy study. Source: peripheral blood, taken before pregnancy. The chain has TRBV27 and TRBJ2-1; 13 nucleotides agree with TRBD2. The chain's CDR3 is CASSLGLAGVNNEQFF. The DNA for the CDR3 is TGTGCCAGCAGTTTAGGACTAGCGGGAGTTAACAATGAGCAGTTCTTC.